This TCR beta chain was found in a study of control samples from healthy donors and cancer patients. The data were produced by immunoSEQ multiplex PCR, yet TCRdb's version contains in-frame clones alone and is incomplete. The table shows 150,000 to 200,000 clones, with 91% occurring only once. Sequenced input: blood. This TCR derives from a woman aged 25 to 39 in good health.

The CDR3 is CASSKLAGGQDTQYF. The CDR3 nucleotides are TGTGCCAGCAGCAAACTAGCGGGGGGGCAAGATACGCAGTATTTT. V usage is TRBV7-3 and J usage is TRBJ2-3, with TRBD2 identical over 13 bases. V shed 5 bases and J 5 bases; nucleotides not matched to a gene: 4. The germline V gene encodes CDR1 SGHTA and CDR2 FQGTGA. This CDR3 is built from 15 residues.